The 27 T cell receptor beta chains listed next were all sequenced from one sample in a study of shared clonotypes between healthy human individuals. Naive CD8 isolation took CD45RO-negative cells positively selected for CCR7 and excluded terminally differentiated effector memory CD45RA+ cells. Libraries were prepared by immunoSEQ multiplex PCR; TCRdb keeps only in-frame clonotypes and omits some of them. The sample carries about 2.2 million clones, under 95% recorded once. The sequenced sample was naive CD8+ T cells from PBMCs. The receptors were gathered from a man aged 18 to 30 in good health. Some clones in this sample may be carry-over from other donors' samples.

On this clone itself: Distinct nucleotide sequences in the sample also encode this CDR3. The rearrangement links TRBV4-1 to TRBJ1-1; D gene uncertain. Trimming stripped 3 bases from V and 2 bases from J, with 7 bases between. The CDR3 is 13 amino acids. Per the germline V gene, CDR1 is MGHRA and CDR2 is YSYEKL. CDR3 region: CASSQGANTEAFF. The CDR3 DNA reads as TGCGCCAGCAGCCAGGGAGCCAACACTGAAGCTTTCTTT.

V and J are TRBV28 and TRBJ2-4, with D perhaps matching TRBD2 (6 bases). The V gene lost 2 bases and the J gene lost 9 bases, with 11 bases spanning the gap. The CDR3 is 13 amino acids. Germline V CDR1 and CDR2: MDHEN, SYDVKM. The CDR3 region has the DNA TGTGCCAGCAGTTTAGTCGGGGGTGGCATTCAGTACTTC. The encoded protein is CASSLVGGGIQYF.

The V and J genes are TRBV28 and TRBJ1-2; 7 bases align to TRBD1. CDR1 and CDR2 from the germline V gene are MDHEN and SYDVKM. The CDR3 runs 15 residues. J was trimmed by 8 bases and V by 4 bases; bases with no gene match: 13. CDR3 residues: CASSWFDRAKEGYTF. CDR3 nucleotides: TGTGCCAGCAGTTGGTTTGACAGGGCGAAAGAAGGCTACACCTTC.

J is TRBJ2-3 and V is TRBV11-2, with 9 nucleotides matching TRBD2. CDR1 and CDR2 (germline): SGHAT, FQNNGV. This CDR3 spans 12 amino acids. V was clipped by 10 bases and J by 8 bases; unmatched bases: 7. CDR3 region: CATLGLAGTQYF. The DNA for the CDR3 is TGTGCCACTCTGGGACTAGCTGGTACGCAGTATTTT.

V usage is TRBV9 and J usage is TRBJ2-3; possibly TRBD2 for D (6 bases). The CDR3 runs 15 residues. V lost 4 bases and J 2 bases, leaving 14 bases between the germline ends. Germline CDR1 and CDR2: SGDLS and YYNGEE. The CDR3 DNA is TGTGCCAGCAGCACCCGGGACTTCGACACAGATACGCAGTATTTT. It translates to CASSTRDFDTDTQYF.

This clone has just one count. This rearrangement joins TRBV2 to TRBJ2-3; TRBD2 matches at 10 bases. Germline loops: CDR1 SNHLY, CDR2 FYNNEI. The CDR3 covers 15 residues. Losses at the gene ends were 8 bases for V and 6 bases for J; bases not matched to a gene: 11. CDR3 nucleotides: TGTGCCAGCCAGACTCTAGCGGGAGACGGTGATACGCAGTATTTT. This codes for CASQTLAGDGDTQYF.

V and J are TRBV15 and TRBJ1-1, with unresolved D. Germline V gene lookup returns CDR1 LNHNV and CDR2 YYDKDF (reference sequence). V was shortened by 0 bases and J by 4 bases, with 12 bases between the two germline ends. The CDR3 consists of 15 residues. The CDR3 protein is CATSRDSAWGTEAFF. CDR3 DNA: TGTGCCACCAGCAGAGACTCCGCGTGGGGCACTGAAGCTTTCTTT.

The chain uses TRBV9 and TRBJ2-1; 11 nucleotides line up with TRBD2. CDR3 length equals 16 residues. Germline CDR1 and CDR2: SGDLS and YYNGEE. The V segment lost 0 bases and the J segment 8 bases; nucleotides outside the gene matches: 7. CDR3 in DNA: TGTGCCAGCAGCGTAGGTGGGCCTAGCGGGAGGCATGAGCAGTTCTTC. As protein: CASSVGGPSGRHEQFF.

This chain links TRBV11-2 with TRBJ2-2; D uncertain. V was trimmed by 5 bases and J by 3 bases, leaving 10 bases between them. Germline V gene lookup returns CDR1 SGHAT and CDR2 FQNNGV. This CDR3 contains 14 residues. The DNA for the CDR3 is TGTGCCAGCAGCCCGCGGATACACACCGGGGAGCTGTTTTTT. Protein product: CASSPRIHTGELFF.

The V and J genes are TRBV7-3 and TRBJ1-1; D unclear. Germline assignment: CDR1 SGHTA and CDR2 FQGTGA. V dropped 8 bases and J dropped 4 bases, with 11 bases sitting between them. This CDR3 has 12 amino acids. The CDR3, as DNA: TGTGCCAGCGGGTTCAAGGGCACTGAAGCTTTCTTT. Its translation is CASGFKGTEAFF.

The chain joins TRBV29-1 to TRBJ1-2; no firm D call. Germline-derived CDR1 and CDR2 are SQVTM and ANQGSEA. This CDR3 spans 12 amino acids. V lost 4 bases and J 2 bases, leaving 8 bases between the germline ends. The DNA of the CDR3 is TGCAGCGTTGCCGGCACAAACTATGGCTACACCTTC. This translates into CSVAGTNYGYTF.

V usage is TRBV7-9 and J usage is TRBJ2-7; maybe TRBD1 (7 bases). The CDR3 is 16 residues long. Germline CDR1 and CDR2: SEHNR and FQNEAQ (reference sequence). Trimming pared 5 bases from V and 3 bases from J, leaving 20 bases between. CDR3 sequence reads: CASSGHRRQGGYEQYF. CDR3 DNA sequence: TGTGCCAGCAGCGGCCACCGCAGACAGGGAGGCTACGAGCAGTACTTC.

This clone was detected only once. This chain connects TRBV7-6 to TRBJ2-7; maybe TRBD1 (6 bases). Germline V gives CDR1 SGHVS, CDR2 FNYEAQ. The CDR3 sequence is 15 residues long. V lost 3 bases and J 3 bases, leaving 15 bases between the germline ends. The CDR3 sequence: CASSLTPGQIYEQYF. The CDR3, as DNA: TGTGCCAGCAGCTTGACCCCAGGACAGATCTACGAGCAGTACTTC.

The chain uses TRBV27 and TRBJ2-7; D remains ambiguous. The CDR3 is 15 amino acids. V lost 0 bases and J lost 0, with 9 bases in between. The V gene's germline CDR1 is MNHEY and CDR2 SMNVEV (reference sequence). This CDR3 reads CASSLSLRLSYEQYF. The DNA of the CDR3 is TGTGCCAGCAGTTTATCTCTCCGACTCTCCTACGAGCAGTACTTC.

As concerns this clone: This specimen includes other DNA sequences encoding the same CDR3. V usage is TRBV9 and J usage is TRBJ2-3; either TRBD1 or TRBD2 may supply D (5 bases each). Germline CDR1 and CDR2: SGDLS and YYNGEE. The CDR3 runs to 15 residues. V was clipped by 2 bases and J by 0 bases, with 10 bases between them. CDR3 protein: CASSVAGSSTDTQYF. The CDR3 DNA reads TGTGCCAGCAGCGTCGCAGGGAGTAGCACAGATACGCAGTATTTT.

The chain uses TRBV19 and TRBJ2-7; D call uncertain. This CDR3 is built from 14 residues. CDR1 LNHDA and CDR2 SQIVND come from the germline V gene (reference sequence). Trimming removed 6 bases at V and 4 bases at J, with 16 bases between. The CDR3 nucleotides read TGTGCCAGTAGGCCCCCAGAGGCGGAATACGAGCAGTACTTC. Translated, it gives CASRPPEAEYEQYF.

This clone was detected only a few times. This CDR3 reads CASSLNPRTEAFF. The CDR3 DNA sequence: TGTGCCAGCAGTTTAAATCCCAGAACTGAAGCTTTCTTT. The chain couples TRBV27 to TRBJ1-1; unclear D gene. This CDR3 region has 13 residues. Germline V lookup: CDR1 MNHEY, CDR2 SMNVEV (reference sequence). V was shortened by 2 bases and J by 5 bases, with 9 bases between the two germline ends.

This clone occurred once. The chain employs TRBV27 and TRBJ2-1, with D possibly TRBD2 on 6 matching bases. The CDR3 has 17 residues. The germline V gene has CDR1 MNHEY and CDR2 SMNVEV (reference sequence). V was trimmed by 1 base and J by 2 bases, leaving 15 bases between them. CDR3 residues: CASSLFSRGGTYNEQFF. The CDR3 DNA sequence: TGTGCCAGCAGTTTATTCAGTCGTGGCGGGACCTACAATGAGCAGTTCTTC.

The J gene is TRBJ2-3, the V gene TRBV28; no firm D call. The CDR3 contains 14 residues. V was clipped by 5 bases and J by 4 bases, with 13 bases between them. Germline CDR1 reads MDHEN; CDR2 reads SYDVKM. Written as DNA, the CDR3 is TGTGCCAGCAGTAGGACCCTGCGGTCAGATACGCAGTATTTT. Residues: CASSRTLRSDTQYF. Based on the CDR3 plus reference TRBV28 and TRBJ2-3, the full variable domain is DVKVTQSSRYLVKRTGEKVFLECVQDMDHENMFWYRQDPGLGLRLIYFSYDVKMKEKGDIPEGYSVSREKKERFSLILESASTNQTSMYLCASSRTLRSDTQYFGPGTRLTVL.

V usage is TRBV9 and J usage is TRBJ2-7, with D perhaps being TRBD1 or TRBD2 (5 bases each). V was trimmed by 0 bases and J by 3 bases, leaving 10 bases between them. The CDR3 contains 14 residues. The germline gives CDR1 SGDLS, CDR2 YYNGEE. The DNA for the CDR3 is TGTGCCAGCAGCGTAGGGGAGAGGGGCTACGAGCAGTACTTC. Translation gives CASSVGERGYEQYF.

The gene calls are TRBV7-2 and TRBJ2-5, with a weak D call TRBD2 (5 bases). The V and J ends lost 6 bases and 5 bases respectively, with 16 bases between them. CDR3 length: 14 amino acids. Germline V gene lookup returns CDR1 SGHTA and CDR2 FQGNSA. CDR3 DNA: TGTGCCAGCAGTGCCCATTGGCGCGGGGAGACCCAGTACTTC. It codes for CASSAHWRGETQYF.

V usage is TRBV7-2 and J usage is TRBJ1-4, with 10 bases lining up with TRBD1. J gave up 8 bases and V 4 bases, and 7 bases lay outside the gene matches. Per germline, CDR1 SGHTA and CDR2 FQGNSA. There are 15 residues in the CDR3. CDR3 sequence reads: CASSSGGQGGEKLFF. As DNA, the CDR3 is TGTGCCAGCAGCTCAGGAGGACAGGGGGGAGAAAAACTGTTTTTT.

This chain links TRBV28 with TRBJ1-6; D perhaps matches TRBD1 (5 bases). Germline assignment: CDR1 MDHEN and CDR2 SYDVKM. The CDR3 is made up of 15 amino acids. The ends were cut back, 2 bases at V and 10 bases at J, with 15 bases in the middle. The CDR3 region is CASSLQTGGLSPLHF. DNA for the CDR3: TGTGCCAGCAGTTTACAGACCGGGGGGTTGTCACCCCTCCACTTT.

The rearrangement links TRBV5-8 to TRBJ2-7; 12 nucleotides align to TRBD2. This CDR3 is built from 16 residues. The V gene's germline CDR1 is SGHTS and CDR2 YDEGEE. After removal of 3 bases from V and 3 bases from J, the junction contained 7 bases not matched to a gene. This CDR3 is CASSYDLTSGGYEQYF. The CDR3, as DNA: TGTGCCAGCAGCTATGACCTGACTAGCGGGGGCTACGAGCAGTACTTC.

Concerning this clone: Other DNA sequences from this sample encode an identical CDR3 as well. J is TRBJ2-7 and V is TRBV11-2; the D gene is possibly TRBD1 (6 bases). V lost 4 bases to trimming and J lost 3 bases, with 7 bases between them. The CDR3 is 12 amino acids. Germline assignment: CDR1 SGHAT and CDR2 FQNNGV. The CDR3 spells CASSSGHYEQYF. Here the CDR3 DNA reads TGTGCCAGCAGCTCGGGACACTACGAGCAGTACTTC. Full variable domain (rest looked up from reference TRBV11-2 and TRBJ2-7): EAGVAQSPRYKIIEKRQSVAFWCNPISGHATLYWYQQILGQGPKLLIQFQNNGVVDDSQLPKDRFSAERLKGVDSTLKIQPAKLEDSAVYLCASSSGHYEQYFGPGTRLTVT.

The chain couples TRBV5-1 to TRBJ1-1, with a tentative D call TRBD1 (5 bases). CDR1 is SGHRS, CDR2 YFSETQ, per germline. V lost 4 bases to trimming and J lost 3 bases, with 10 bases between them. The CDR3 is made up of 13 amino acids. CDR3 sequence (DNA): TGCGCCAGCAGCGAGGGGTCTGACACTGAAGCTTTCTTT. Translation gives CASSEGSDTEAFF. Full variable domain (outside the CDR3, taken from reference TRBV5-1 and TRBJ1-1): KAGVTQTPRYLIKTRGQQVTLSCSPISGHRSVSWYQQTPGQGLQFLFEYFSETQRNKGNFPGRFSGRQFSNSRSEMNVSTLELGDSALYLCASSEGSDTEAFFGQGTRLTVV.

Details on this clone: Different DNA sequences within this sample yield the same CDR3. Written as DNA, the CDR3 is TGTGCCAGCAGTTTTAGCCCCTACGAGCAGTACTTC. Protein product: CASSFSPYEQYF. The chain recombines TRBV7-2 with TRBJ2-7; D gene ambiguous. Trimming left V 6 bases short and J 2 bases short, with 8 bases between. Germline values: CDR1 SGHTA, CDR2 FQGNSA. The CDR3 spans 12 residues. The variable domain in full, with the rest retrieved from reference TRBV7-2 and TRBJ2-7, is GAGVSQSPSNKVTEKGKDVELRCDPISGHTALYWYRQSLGQGLEFLIYFQGNSAPDKSGLPSDRFSAERTGGSVSTLTIQRTQQEDSAVYLCASSFSPYEQYFGPGTRLTVT.